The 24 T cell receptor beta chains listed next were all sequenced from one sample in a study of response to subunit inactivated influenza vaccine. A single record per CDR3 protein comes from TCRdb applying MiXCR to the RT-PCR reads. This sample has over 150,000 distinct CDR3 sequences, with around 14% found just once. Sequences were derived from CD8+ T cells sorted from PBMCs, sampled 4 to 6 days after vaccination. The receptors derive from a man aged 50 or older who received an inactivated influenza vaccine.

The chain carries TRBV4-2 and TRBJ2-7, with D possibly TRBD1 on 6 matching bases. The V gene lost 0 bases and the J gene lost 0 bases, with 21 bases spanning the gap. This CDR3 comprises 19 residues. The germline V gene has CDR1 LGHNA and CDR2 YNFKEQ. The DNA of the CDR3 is TGTGCCAGCAGCCAAGATCTGACGGGACACGACTTTTTCTCCTACGAGCAGTACTTC. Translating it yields CASSQDLTGHDFFSYEQYF.

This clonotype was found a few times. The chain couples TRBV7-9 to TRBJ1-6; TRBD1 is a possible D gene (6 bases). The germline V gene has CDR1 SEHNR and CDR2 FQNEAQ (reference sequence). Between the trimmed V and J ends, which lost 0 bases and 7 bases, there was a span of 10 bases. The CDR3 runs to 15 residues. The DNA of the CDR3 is TGTGCCAGCAGCTTAGCGGACAGCCTCAATTCACCCCTCCACTTT. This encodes CASSLADSLNSPLHF.

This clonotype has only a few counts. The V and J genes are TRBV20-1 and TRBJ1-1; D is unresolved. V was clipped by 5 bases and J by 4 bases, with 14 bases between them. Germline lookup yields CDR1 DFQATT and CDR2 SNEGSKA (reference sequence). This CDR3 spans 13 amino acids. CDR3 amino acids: CSALGSLVTEAFF. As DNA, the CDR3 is TGCAGTGCTCTCGGATCCCTTGTCACTGAAGCTTTCTTT.

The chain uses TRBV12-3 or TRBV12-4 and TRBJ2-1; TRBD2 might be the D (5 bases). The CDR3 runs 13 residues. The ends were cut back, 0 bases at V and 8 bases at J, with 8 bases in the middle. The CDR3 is CASSLAGSDEQFF. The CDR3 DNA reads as TGTGCCAGCAGTTTAGCGGGGAGTGATGAGCAGTTCTTC.

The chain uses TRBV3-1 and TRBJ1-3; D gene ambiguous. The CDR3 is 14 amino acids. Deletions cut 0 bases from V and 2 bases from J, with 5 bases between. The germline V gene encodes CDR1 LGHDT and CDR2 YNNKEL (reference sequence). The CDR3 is CASSQDLPGNTIYF. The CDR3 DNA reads TGTGCCAGCAGCCAAGATTTACCTGGAAACACCATATATTTT. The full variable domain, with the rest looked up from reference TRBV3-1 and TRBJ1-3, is DTAVSQTPKYLVTQMGNDKSIKCEQNLGHDTMYWYKQDSKKFLKIMFSYNNKELIINETVPNRFSPKSPDKAHLNLHINSLELGDSAVYFCASSQDLPGNTIYFGEGSWLTVV.

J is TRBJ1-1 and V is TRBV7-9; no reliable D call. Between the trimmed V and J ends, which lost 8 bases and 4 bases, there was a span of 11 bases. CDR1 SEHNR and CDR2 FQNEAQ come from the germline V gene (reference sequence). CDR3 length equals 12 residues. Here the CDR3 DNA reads TGTGCCAGCTCGAGAGGGAGCACTGAAGCTTTCTTT. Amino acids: CASSRGSTEAFF. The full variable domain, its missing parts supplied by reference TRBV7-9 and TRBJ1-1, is DTGVSQNPRHKITKRGQNVTFRCDPISEHNRLYWYRQTLGQGPEFLTYFQNEAQLEKSRLLSDRFSAERPKGSFSTLEIQRTEQGDSAMYLCASSRGSTEAFFGQGTRLTVV.

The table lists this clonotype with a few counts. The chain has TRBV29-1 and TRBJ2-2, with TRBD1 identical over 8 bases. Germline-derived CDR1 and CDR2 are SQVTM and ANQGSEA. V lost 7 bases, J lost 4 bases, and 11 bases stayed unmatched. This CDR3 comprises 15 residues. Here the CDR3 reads CSAPGPGGRTGELFF. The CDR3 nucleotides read TGCAGCGCCCCAGGGCCAGGGGGCCGCACCGGGGAGCTGTTTTTT.

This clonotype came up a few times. CDR3 amino acids: CASSLDWGRLGNQPQHF. In DNA, the CDR3 is TGTGCCAGCAGTTTAGATTGGGGGCGGTTAGGCAATCAGCCCCAGCATTTT. The chain couples TRBV28 to TRBJ1-5; TRBD1 is a possible D gene (6 bases). The CDR3 extends over 17 amino acids. Trimming pared 2 bases from V and 2 bases from J, leaving 16 bases between. The germline gives CDR1 MDHEN, CDR2 SYDVKM.

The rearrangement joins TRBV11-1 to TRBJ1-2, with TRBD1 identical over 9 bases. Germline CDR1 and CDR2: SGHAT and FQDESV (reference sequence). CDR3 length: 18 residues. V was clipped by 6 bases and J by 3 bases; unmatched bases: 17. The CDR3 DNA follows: TGTGCCAGCAGTCTTCAGCCGGGACAGGGCGATTTTTACTATGGCTACACCTTC. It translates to CASSLQPGQGDFYYGYTF.

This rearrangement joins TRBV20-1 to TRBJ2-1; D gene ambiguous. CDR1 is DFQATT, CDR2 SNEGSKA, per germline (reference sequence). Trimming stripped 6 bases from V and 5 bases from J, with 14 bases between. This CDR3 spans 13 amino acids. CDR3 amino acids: CSATMRTNNEQFF. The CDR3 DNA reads TGCAGTGCAACAATGAGGACCAACAATGAGCAGTTCTTC.

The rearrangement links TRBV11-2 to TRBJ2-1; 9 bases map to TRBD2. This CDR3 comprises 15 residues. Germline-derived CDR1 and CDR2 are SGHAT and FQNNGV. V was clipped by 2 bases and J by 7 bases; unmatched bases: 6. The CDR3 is CASSLMAGGLNEQFF. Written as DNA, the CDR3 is TGTGCCAGCAGCTTAATGGCGGGGGGGCTGAATGAGCAGTTCTTC.

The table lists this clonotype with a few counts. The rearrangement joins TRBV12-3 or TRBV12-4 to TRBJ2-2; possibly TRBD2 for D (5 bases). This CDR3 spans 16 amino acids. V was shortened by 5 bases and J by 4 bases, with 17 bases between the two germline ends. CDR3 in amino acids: CASSLPVRVSTGELFF. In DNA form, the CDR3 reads TGTGCCAGCAGTCTACCGGTGAGGGTCTCCACCGGGGAGCTGTTTTTT.

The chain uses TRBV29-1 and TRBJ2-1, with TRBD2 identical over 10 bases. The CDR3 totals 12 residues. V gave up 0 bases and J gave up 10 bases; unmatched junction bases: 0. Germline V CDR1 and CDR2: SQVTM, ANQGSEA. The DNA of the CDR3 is TGCAGCGTTGAAGAGGGACTAGCGGAGCAGTTCTTC. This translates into CSVEEGLAEQFF.

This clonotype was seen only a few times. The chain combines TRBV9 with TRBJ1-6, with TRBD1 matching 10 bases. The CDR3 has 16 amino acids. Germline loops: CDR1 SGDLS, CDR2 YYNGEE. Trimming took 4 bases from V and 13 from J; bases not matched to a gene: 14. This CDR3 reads CASSPGQGPFSPPLHF. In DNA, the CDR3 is TGTGCCAGCAGCCCGGGACAGGGGCCATTTTCGCCTCCCCTCCACTTT.

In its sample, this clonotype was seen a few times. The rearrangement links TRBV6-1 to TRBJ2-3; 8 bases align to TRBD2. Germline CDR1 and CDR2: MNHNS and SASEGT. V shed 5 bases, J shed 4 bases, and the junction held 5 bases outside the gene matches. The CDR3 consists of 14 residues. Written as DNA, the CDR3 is TGTGCCAGCAGTCCATTAGCGGGGCCAGATACGCAGTATTTT. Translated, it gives CASSPLAGPDTQYF.

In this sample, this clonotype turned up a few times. The CDR3 coding sequence is TGTGCCAGCAGCCCCGATCCGGACAGTGAGCAGTTCTTC. Translation gives CASSPDPDSEQFF. The genes are TRBV7-6 and TRBJ2-1, with D possibly matching TRBD1 (6 bases). Trimming took 5 bases from V and 9 from J, leaving 14 bases between them. Per the germline V gene, CDR1 is SGHVS and CDR2 is FNYEAQ. The CDR3 is made up of 13 amino acids.

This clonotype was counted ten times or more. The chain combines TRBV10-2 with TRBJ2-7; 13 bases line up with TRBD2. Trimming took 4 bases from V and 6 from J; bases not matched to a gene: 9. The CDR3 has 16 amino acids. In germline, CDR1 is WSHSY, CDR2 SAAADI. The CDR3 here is CASSVSGLAGVSEQYF. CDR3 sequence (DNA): TGCGCCAGCAGTGTTTCCGGACTAGCGGGAGTCAGCGAGCAGTACTTC.

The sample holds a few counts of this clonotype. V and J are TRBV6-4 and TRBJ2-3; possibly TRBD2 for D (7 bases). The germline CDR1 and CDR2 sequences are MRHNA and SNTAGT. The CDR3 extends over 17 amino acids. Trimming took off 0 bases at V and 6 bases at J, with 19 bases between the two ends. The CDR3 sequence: CASSDSNGGGPVDTQYF. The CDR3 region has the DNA TGTGCCAGCAGTGACTCGAATGGGGGGGGGCCAGTGGATACGCAGTATTTT.

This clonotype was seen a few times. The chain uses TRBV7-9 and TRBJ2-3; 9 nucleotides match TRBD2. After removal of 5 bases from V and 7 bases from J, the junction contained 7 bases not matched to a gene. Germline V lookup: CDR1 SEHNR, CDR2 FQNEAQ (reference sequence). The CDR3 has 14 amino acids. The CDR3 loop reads CASSNGGGGNTQYF. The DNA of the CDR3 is TGTGCCAGCAGCAATGGCGGGGGGGGGAATACGCAGTATTTT.

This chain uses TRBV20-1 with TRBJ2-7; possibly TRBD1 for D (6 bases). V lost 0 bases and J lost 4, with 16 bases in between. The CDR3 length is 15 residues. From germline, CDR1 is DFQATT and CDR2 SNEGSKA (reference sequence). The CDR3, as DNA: TGCAGTGCTAGAGATGTGGGGGCGTTGAGGTACGAGCAGTACTTC. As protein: CSARDVGALRYEQYF.

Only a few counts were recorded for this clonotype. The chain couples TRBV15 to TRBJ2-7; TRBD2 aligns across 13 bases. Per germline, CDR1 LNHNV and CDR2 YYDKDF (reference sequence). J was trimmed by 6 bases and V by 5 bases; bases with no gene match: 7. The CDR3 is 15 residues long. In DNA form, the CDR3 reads TGTGCCACCAGCGTTCCGGGACTAGCGGGGACCGAGCAGTACTTC. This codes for CATSVPGLAGTEQYF.

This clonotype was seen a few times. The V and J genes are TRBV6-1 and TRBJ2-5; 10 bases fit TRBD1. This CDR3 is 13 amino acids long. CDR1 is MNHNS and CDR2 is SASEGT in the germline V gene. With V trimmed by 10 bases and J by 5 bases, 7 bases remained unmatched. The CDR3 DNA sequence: TGTGCCACAACTCCGGGACAGGGGGAGACCCAGTACTTC. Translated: CATTPGQGETQYF.

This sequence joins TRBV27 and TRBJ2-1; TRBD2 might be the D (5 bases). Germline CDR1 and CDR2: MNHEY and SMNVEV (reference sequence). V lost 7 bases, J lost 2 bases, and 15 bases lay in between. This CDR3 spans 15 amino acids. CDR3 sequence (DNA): TGTGCCAGCAACCCGGGGAACCCCCCCTACAATGAGCAGTTCTTC. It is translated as CASNPGNPPYNEQFF.

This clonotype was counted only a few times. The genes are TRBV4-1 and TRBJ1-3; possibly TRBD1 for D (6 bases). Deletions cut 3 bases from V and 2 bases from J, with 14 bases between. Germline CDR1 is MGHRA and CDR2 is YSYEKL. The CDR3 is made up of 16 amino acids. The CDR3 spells CASSHGQLRTGNTIYF. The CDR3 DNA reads TGCGCCAGCAGCCATGGACAGTTGAGAACTGGAAACACCATATATTTT.